This entry describes one T cell receptor (beta chain). No antigen is known for it. CDR3 length equals 13 residues. The V end lost 0 bases, the J end lost 7 bases, and 8 bases lay between the germline ends. CDR1 and CDR2 from the germline V gene are SGDLS and YYNGEE. The sample originates from a study of OX40 agonist ivuxolimab in advanced cancers. TCRdb keeps only in-frame clones here, not all; method: immunoSEQ multiplex PCR. The sample gives some 90,000 clones, 91% of which show up once; around 1.5% is in the top ten. General study findings and limits: Patients who responded partially at 0.1-3.0 mg/kg showed clonal expansion ranking among the lowest. More expanded clones were seen, on average, in CD8+ T cells than in CD4+.

The source is an adult with an advanced solid tumor such as melanoma, head and neck, liver or kidney cancer. V and J are TRBV9 and TRBJ2-1; D unclear. The input for sequencing was CD4+ or CD8+ T cells sorted from blood, taken in a trial of the OX40 agonist ivuxolimab. The CDR3: CASSVGPGNEQFF. The CDR3 DNA follows: TGTGCCAGCAGCGTAGGACCTGGGAATGAGCAGTTCTTC.